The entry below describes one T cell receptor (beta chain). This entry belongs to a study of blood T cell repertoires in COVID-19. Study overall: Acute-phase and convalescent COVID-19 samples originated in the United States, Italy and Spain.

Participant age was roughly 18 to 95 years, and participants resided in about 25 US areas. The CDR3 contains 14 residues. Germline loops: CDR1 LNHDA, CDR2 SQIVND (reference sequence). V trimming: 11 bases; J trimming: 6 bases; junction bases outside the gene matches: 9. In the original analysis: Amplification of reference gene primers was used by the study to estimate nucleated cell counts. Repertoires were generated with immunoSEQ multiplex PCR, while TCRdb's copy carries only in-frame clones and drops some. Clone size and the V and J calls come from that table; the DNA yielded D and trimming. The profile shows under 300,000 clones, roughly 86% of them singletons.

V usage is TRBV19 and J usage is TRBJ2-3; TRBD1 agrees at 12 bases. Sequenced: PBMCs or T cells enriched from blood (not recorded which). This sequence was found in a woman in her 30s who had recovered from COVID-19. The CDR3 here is CAQGGQGAIDTQYF. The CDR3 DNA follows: TGTGCCCAAGGGGGACAGGGGGCGATTGATACGCAGTATTTT.